The 12 T cell receptor beta chains below were found in one sample sequenced in a study of cytomegalovirus exposure and HLA in healthy donors. A multiplex PCR was run with 60 Vbeta primers and 13 Jbeta primers. Profiling relied on immunoSEQ multiplex PCR, and the TCRdb table lists in-frame clones only, not all of them. The sample consists of 80,000 to 100,000 clones, 81% of them appearing once. Input material: PBMCs. The source is a man aged 40-49 years in good health and CMV-seronegative.

DNA for the CDR3: TGTGCCAGCAGGGAAGACAGGTTCTCCTCCGGCTACACCTTC. Translating gives CASREDRFSSGYTF. The V and J genes are TRBV27 and TRBJ1-2; perhaps TRBD1 as D (6 bases). The V gene lost 6 bases and the J gene lost 8 bases, with 19 bases spanning the gap. From germline, CDR1 is MNHEY and CDR2 SMNVEV (reference sequence). CDR3 length: 14 amino acids.

The CDR3 reads CASSLWGPGETQYF. CDR3 nucleotides: TGTGCCAGCAGTCTGTGGGGGCCTGGAGAGACCCAGTACTTC. This chain connects TRBV28 to TRBJ2-5, with D possibly TRBD1 on 6 matching bases. The germline CDR1 and CDR2 sequences are MDHEN and SYDVKM. CDR3 size: 14 residues. V was pared by 5 bases and J by 4 bases, with 14 bases between.

The gene calls are TRBV7-9 and TRBJ1-5; 9 bases agree with TRBD1. V trimming: 3 bases; J trimming: 5 bases; junction bases outside the gene matches: 5. Looked up from germline, CDR1 is SEHNR and CDR2 is FQNEAQ (reference sequence). The CDR3 is 15 amino acids. The CDR3 DNA reads TGTGCCAGCAGCTTGGATGGACAGGGGTATCAGCCCCAGCATTTT. Protein: CASSLDGQGYQPQHF.

The chain has TRBV5-4 and TRBJ1-3; D remains unclear. The ends were cut back, 0 bases at V and 0 bases at J, with 10 bases in the middle. Per germline, CDR1 SGHNT and CDR2 YYREEE (reference sequence). The CDR3 has 16 amino acids. DNA for the CDR3: TGTGCCAGCAGCTTGGGAGGCAAAACCTCTGGAAACACCATATATTTT. It encodes CASSLGGKTSGNTIYF.

The chain recombines TRBV30 with TRBJ2-7; D perhaps matches TRBD1 (6 bases). The V end was cut by 1 base, the J end by 0 bases, with 13 bases between. The germline V gene has CDR1 GTSNPN and CDR2 SVGIG (reference sequence). This CDR3 contains 15 residues. The CDR3 nucleotides are TGTGCCTGGAGTGCGGGACACATCAGCTCCTACGAGCAGTACTTC. This sequence encodes CAWSAGHISSYEQYF.

The chain uses TRBV19 and TRBJ1-1, with 7 bases identical to TRBD1. Germline CDR1 and CDR2: LNHDA and SQIVND (reference sequence). The trim removed 1 base at V and 3 bases at J, leaving 2 bases unmatched. CDR3 length equals 14 residues. The chain's CDR3 is CASSIAGGDTEAFF. The CDR3, as DNA: TGTGCCAGTAGTATAGCAGGGGGTGACACTGAAGCTTTCTTT.

This chain uses TRBV28 with TRBJ1-6; D unclear. The CDR3 has 15 amino acids. V lost 3 bases to trimming and J lost 7 bases, with 13 bases between them. CDR1 and CDR2 (germline): MDHEN, SYDVKM. The CDR3 loop reads CASSFLTQANSPLHF. DNA of the CDR3: TGTGCCAGCAGTTTTCTGACCCAGGCCAATTCACCCCTCCACTTT.

This clone has only a few counts. V is TRBV6-1 and J is TRBJ1-5; D might be TRBD1 (6 bases). V lost 5 bases, J lost 7 bases, and 12 bases lay in between. Germline assignment: CDR1 MNHNS and CDR2 SASEGT. This CDR3 is built from 13 residues. The CDR3 loop is CASSLQQGQPQHF. The CDR3 region has the DNA TGTGCCAGCAGTTTACAACAGGGCCAGCCCCAGCATTTT.

CDR3 DNA sequence: TGTGCCAGTACCGATGGACAGGGGGCTGTTGGCTACACCTTC. Its protein product is CASTDGQGAVGYTF. The V and J genes are TRBV19 and TRBJ1-2; 11 nucleotides match TRBD1. From germline, CDR1 is LNHDA and CDR2 SQIVND (reference sequence). V gave up 7 bases and J gave up 7 bases; unmatched junction bases: 8. This CDR3 contains 14 residues.

This rearrangement joins TRBV27 to TRBJ1-1; D is uncertain. The CDR3 consists of 13 residues. The germline gives CDR1 MNHEY, CDR2 SMNVEV (reference sequence). The germline V and J ends were trimmed by 0 bases and 2 bases, with 4 bases remaining between them. In DNA form, the CDR3 reads TGTGCCAGCAGTTTATCCAGAAACACTGAAGCTTTCTTT. This codes for CASSLSRNTEAFF.

V is TRBV19 and J is TRBJ2-3; 10 positions agree with TRBD1. Germline CDR1 and CDR2: LNHDA and SQIVND (reference sequence). Trimming at V came to 6 bases and at J to 6 bases, leaving 9 bases not matched to a gene. This CDR3 has 15 residues. The CDR3 nucleotides are TGTGCCAGTAGCCCCCGGGACAGGGGTCGGGATACGCAGTATTTT. It encodes CASSPRDRGRDTQYF. The entire variable domain, with the rest obtained from reference TRBV19 and TRBJ2-3, is as follows: DGGITQSPKYLFRKEGQNVTLSCEQNLNHDAMYWYRQDPGQGLRLIYYSQIVNDFQKGDIAEGYSVSREKKESFPLTVTSAQKNPTAFYLCASSPRDRGRDTQYFGPGTRLTVL.

This clone was picked up one time. The gene calls are TRBV7-2 and TRBJ1-6; D not certain. The V and J ends lost 4 bases and 2 bases respectively, with 9 bases between them. CDR3 length: 15 residues. The V gene's germline CDR1 is SGHTA and CDR2 FQGNSA. The CDR3 here is CASSYGVAYNSPLHF. CDR3 nucleotides: TGTGCCAGCAGCTACGGGGTGGCCTATAATTCACCCCTCCACTTT.